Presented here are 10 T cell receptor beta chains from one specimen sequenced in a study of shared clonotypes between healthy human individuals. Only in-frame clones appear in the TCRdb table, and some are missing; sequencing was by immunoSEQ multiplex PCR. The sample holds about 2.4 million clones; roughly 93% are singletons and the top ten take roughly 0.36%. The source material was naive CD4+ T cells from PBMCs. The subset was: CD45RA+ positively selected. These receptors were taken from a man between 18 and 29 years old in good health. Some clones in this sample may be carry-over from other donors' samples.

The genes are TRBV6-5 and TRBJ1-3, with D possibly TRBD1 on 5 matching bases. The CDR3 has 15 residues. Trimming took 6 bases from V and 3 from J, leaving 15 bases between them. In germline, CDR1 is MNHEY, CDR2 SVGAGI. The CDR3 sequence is CASRRDGGFGNTIYF. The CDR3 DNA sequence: TGTGCCAGCAGGCGGGACGGCGGGTTTGGAAACACCATATATTTT.

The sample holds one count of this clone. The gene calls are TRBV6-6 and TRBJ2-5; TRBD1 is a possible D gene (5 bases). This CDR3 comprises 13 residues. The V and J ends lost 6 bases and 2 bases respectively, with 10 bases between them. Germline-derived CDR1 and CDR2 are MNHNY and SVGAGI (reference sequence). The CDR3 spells CASRPRVQETQYF. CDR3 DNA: TGTGCCAGCAGGCCCAGGGTACAAGAGACCCAGTACTTC.

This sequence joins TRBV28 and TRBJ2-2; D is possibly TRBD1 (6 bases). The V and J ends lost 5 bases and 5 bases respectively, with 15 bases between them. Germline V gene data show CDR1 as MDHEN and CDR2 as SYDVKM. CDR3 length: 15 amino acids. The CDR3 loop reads CASSPGVLGTGELFF. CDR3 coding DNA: TGTGCCAGCAGTCCAGGGGTTCTTGGTACCGGGGAGCTGTTTTTT.

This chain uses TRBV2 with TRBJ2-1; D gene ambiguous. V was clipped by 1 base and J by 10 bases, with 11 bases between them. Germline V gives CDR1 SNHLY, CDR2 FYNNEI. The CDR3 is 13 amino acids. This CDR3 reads CASSEGVRGEQFF. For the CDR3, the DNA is TGTGCCAGCAGTGAAGGGGTGCGCGGCGAGCAGTTCTTC. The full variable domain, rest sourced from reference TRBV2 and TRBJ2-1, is EPEVTQTPSHQVTQMGQEVILRCVPISNHLYFYWYRQILGQKVEFLVSFYNNEISEKSEIFDDQFSVERPDGSNFTLKIRSTKLEDSAMYFCASSEGVRGEQFFGPGTRLTVL.

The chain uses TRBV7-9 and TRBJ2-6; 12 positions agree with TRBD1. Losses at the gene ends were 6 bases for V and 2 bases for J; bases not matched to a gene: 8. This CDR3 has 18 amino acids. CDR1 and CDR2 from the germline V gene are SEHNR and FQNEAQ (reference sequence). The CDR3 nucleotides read TGTGCCAGCAGAGAACGGGACAGGGGGCACGCTGGGGCCAACGTCCTGACTTTC. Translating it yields CASRERDRGHAGANVLTF.

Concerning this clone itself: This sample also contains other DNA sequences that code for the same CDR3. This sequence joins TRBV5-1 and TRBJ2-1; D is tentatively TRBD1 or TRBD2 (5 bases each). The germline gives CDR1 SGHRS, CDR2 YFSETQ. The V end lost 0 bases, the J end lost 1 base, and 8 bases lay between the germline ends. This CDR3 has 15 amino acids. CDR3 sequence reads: CASSLGGESYNEQFF. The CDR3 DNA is TGCGCCAGCAGCTTGGGAGGGGAGTCCTACAATGAGCAGTTCTTC.

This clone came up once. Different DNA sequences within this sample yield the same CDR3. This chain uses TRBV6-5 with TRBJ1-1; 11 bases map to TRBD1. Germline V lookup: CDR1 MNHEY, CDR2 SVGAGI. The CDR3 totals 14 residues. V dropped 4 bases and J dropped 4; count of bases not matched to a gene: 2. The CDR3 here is CASSLGQGGTEAFF. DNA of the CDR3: TGTGCCAGCAGTTTGGGACAGGGGGGCACTGAAGCTTTCTTT.

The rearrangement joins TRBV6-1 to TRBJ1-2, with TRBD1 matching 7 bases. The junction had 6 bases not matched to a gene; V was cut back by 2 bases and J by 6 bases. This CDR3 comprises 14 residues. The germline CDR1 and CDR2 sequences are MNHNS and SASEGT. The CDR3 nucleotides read TGTGCCAGCAGTGAACAGGGGGGGAATAATGGCTACACCTTC. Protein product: CASSEQGGNNGYTF.

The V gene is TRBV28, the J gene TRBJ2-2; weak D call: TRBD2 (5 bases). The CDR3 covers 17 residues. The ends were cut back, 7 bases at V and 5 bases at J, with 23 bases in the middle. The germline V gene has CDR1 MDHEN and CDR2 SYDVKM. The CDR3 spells CASTPTTAQQSTGELFF. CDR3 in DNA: TGTGCCAGCACCCCGACTACAGCCCAACAGAGTACCGGGGAGCTGTTTTTT. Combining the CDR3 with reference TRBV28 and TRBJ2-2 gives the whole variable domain DVKVTQSSRYLVKRTGEKVFLECVQDMDHENMFWYRQDPGLGLRLIYFSYDVKMKEKGDIPEGYSVSREKKERFSLILESASTNQTSMYLCASTPTTAQQSTGELFFGEGSRLTVL.

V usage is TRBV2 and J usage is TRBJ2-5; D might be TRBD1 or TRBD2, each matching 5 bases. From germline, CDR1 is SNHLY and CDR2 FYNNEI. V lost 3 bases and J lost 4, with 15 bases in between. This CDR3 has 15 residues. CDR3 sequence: CASSETGRGLETQYF. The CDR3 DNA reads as TGTGCCAGCAGTGAGACGGGGCGCGGGCTAGAGACCCAGTACTTC.